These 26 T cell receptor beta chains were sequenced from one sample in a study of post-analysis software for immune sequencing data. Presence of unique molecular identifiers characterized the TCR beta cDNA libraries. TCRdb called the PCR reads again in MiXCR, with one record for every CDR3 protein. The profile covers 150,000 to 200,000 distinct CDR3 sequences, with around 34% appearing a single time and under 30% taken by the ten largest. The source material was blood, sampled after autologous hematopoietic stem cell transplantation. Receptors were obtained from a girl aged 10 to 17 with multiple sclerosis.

The CDR3 is CASSLGLAGPTNEQYF. Written as DNA, the CDR3 is TGTGCCAGCAGCTTAGGACTAGCGGGCCCTACCAATGAGCAGTACTTC. The gene calls are TRBV7-6 and TRBJ2-1; 10 bases align to TRBD2. The tail of the sequence fits TRBJ2-7 better, so the J call may be wrong. CDR3 length equals 16 residues. In germline, CDR1 is SGHVS, CDR2 FNYEAQ.

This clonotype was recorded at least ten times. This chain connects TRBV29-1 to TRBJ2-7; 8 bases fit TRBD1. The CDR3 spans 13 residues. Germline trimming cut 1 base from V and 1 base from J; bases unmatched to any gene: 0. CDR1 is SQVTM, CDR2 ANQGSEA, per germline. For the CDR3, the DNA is TGCAGCGTTGAAGGGGACAGGTCCTACGAGCAGTACTTC. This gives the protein CSVEGDRSYEQYF.

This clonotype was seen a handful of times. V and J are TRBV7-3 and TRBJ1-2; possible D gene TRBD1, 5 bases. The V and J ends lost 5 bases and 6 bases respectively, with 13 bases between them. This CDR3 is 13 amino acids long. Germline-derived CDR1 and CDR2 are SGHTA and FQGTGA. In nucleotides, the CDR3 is TGTGCCAGCAGCCGCGGGGGTGGAGATGGCTACACCTTC. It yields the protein CASSRGGGDGYTF. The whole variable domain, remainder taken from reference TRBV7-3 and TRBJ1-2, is GAGVSQTPSNKVTEKGKYVELRCDPISGHTALYWYRQSLGQGPEFLIYFQGTGAADDSGLPNDRFFAVRPEGSVSTLKIQRTERGDSAVYLCASSRGGGDGYTFGSGTRLTVV.

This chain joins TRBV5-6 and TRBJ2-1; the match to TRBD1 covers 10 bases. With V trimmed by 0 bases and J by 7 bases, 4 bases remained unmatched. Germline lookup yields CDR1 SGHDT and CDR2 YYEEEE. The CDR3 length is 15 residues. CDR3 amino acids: CASSLVGQGVNEQFF. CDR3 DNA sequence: TGTGCCAGCAGCTTGGTTGGACAGGGGGTAAATGAGCAGTTCTTC.

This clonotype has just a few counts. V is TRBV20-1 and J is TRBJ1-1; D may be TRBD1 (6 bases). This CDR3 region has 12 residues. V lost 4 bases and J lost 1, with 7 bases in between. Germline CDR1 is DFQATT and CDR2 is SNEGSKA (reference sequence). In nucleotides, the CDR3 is TGCAGTGCTAAGGGGGGGAACACTGAAGCTTTCTTT. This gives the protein CSAKGGNTEAFF.

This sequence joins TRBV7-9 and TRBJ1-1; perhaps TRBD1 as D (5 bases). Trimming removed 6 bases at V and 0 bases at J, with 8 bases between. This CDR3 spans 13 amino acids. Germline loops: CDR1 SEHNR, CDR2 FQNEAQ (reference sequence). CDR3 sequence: CASREGLNTEAFF. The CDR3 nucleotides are TGTGCCAGCAGAGAGGGGCTGAACACTGAAGCTTTCTTT.

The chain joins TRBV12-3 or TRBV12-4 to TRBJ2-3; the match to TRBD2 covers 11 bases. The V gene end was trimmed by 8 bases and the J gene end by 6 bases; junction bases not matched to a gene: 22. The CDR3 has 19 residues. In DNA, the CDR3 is TGTGCCAGCCGTGATTACTGGACCGGGACTAGCGGACTCACGGATACGCAGTATTTT. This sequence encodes CASRDYWTGTSGLTDTQYF.

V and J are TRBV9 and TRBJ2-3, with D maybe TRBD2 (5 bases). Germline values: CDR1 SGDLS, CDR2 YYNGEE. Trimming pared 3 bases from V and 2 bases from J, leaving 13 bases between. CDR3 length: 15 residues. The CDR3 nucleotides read TGTGCCAGCAGCGCCGGACTCGCGCCCACAGATACGCAGTATTTT. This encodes CASSAGLAPTDTQYF.

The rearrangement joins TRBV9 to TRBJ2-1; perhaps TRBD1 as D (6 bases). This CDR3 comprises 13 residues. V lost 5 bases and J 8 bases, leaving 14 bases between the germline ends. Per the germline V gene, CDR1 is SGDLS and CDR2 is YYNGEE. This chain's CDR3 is CASRKQGEDEQFF. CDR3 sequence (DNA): TGTGCCAGCAGGAAACAGGGAGAGGATGAGCAGTTCTTC.

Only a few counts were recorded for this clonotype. The CDR3, as DNA: TGTGCCAGCAGTTTGGGGGGAGCTGAATTGCGCGAGCAGTACTTC. This codes for CASSLGGAELREQYF. The J gene is TRBJ2-5, the V gene TRBV28; maybe TRBD2 (6 bases). With the DNA end fitting TRBJ2-7 better, the J assignment may be wrong. CDR1 is MDHEN, CDR2 SYDVKM, per germline. CDR3 length: 15 amino acids.

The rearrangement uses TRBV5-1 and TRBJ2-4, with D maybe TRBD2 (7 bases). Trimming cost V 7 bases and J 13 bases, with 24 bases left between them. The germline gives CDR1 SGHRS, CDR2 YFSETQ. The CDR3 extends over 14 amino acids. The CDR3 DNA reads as TGCGCCAGCGGTATGTTCGGGGGGCCCGCGGAGCAGTACTTC. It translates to CASGMFGGPAEQYF. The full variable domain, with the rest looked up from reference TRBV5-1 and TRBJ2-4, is KAGVTQTPRYLIKTRGQQVTLSCSPISGHRSVSWYQQTPGQGLQFLFEYFSETQRNKGNFPGRFSGRQFSNSRSEMNVSTLELGDSALYLCASGMFGGPAEQYFGAGTRLSVL.

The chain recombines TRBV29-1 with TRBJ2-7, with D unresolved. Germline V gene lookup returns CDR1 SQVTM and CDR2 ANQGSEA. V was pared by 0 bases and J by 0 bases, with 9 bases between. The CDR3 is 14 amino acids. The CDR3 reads CSVEEQTSSYEQYF. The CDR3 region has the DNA TGCAGCGTTGAAGAACAGACAAGCTCCTACGAGCAGTACTTC.

CDR3 sequence reads: CASSLLWGSEEPYTF. The CDR3 nucleotides are TGTGCCAGCAGTTTACTCTGGGGCTCCGAGGAACCCTACACCTTC. The chain couples TRBV27 to TRBJ1-2, with D tentatively TRBD1 (5 bases). Trimming removed 2 bases at V and 10 bases at J, with 20 bases between. The CDR3 loop spans 15 amino acids. Germline lookup yields CDR1 MNHEY and CDR2 SMNVEV (reference sequence).

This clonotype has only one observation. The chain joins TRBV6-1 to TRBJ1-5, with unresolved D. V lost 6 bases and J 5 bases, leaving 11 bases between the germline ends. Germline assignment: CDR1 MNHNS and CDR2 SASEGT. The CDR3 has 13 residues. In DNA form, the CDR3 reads TGTGCCAGCAGGGGAGCCGGGGATCAGCCCCAGCATTTT. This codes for CASRGAGDQPQHF.

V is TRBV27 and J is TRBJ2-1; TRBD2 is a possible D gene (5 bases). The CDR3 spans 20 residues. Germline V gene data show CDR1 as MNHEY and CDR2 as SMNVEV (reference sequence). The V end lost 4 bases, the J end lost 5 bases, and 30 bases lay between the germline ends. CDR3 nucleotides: TGTGCCAGCAGTTCGGTTCTCGGACTCACTCCCCACTACCCACACAATGAGCAGTTCTTC. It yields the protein CASSSVLGLTPHYPHNEQFF.

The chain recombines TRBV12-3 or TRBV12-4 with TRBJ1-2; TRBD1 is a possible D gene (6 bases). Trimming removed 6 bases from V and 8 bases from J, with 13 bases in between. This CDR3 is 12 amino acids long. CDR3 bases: TGTGCCAGCAGCAGGCCCCAGGGGGGCTACACCTTC. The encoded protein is CASSRPQGGYTF.

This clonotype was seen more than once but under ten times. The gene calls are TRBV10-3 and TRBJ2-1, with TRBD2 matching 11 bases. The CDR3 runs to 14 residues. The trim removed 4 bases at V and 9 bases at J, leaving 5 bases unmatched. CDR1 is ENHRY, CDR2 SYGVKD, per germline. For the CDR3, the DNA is TGTGCCATCAGTGGGACTAGCGGGCAGGGTGAGCAGTTCTTC. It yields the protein CAISGTSGQGEQFF.

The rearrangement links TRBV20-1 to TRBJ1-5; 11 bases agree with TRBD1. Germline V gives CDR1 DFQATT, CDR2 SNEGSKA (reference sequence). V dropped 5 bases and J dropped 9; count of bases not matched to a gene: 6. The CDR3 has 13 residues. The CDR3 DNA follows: TGCAGTGCTGGCGGGACAGGGGGGCTGCCCCAGCATTTT. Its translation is CSAGGTGGLPQHF.

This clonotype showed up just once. CDR3 DNA: TGTGCCACCAGTGACTCAGTGACTAGCGGGCCCTACAATGAGCAGTTCTTC. Its translation is CATSDSVTSGPYNEQFF. The gene calls are TRBV24-1 and TRBJ2-1, with 10 nucleotides matching TRBD2. J was trimmed by 2 bases and V by 4 bases; bases with no gene match: 7. This CDR3 has 17 residues. Germline V gene sequence: CDR1 KGHDR, CDR2 SFDVKD.

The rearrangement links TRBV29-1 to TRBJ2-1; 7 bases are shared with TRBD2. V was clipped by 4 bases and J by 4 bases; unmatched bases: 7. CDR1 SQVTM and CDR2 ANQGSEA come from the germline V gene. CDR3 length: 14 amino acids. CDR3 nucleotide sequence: TGCAGCGTTGTCGAGCGGGACTTTTACAATGAGCAGTTCTTC. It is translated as CSVVERDFYNEQFF.

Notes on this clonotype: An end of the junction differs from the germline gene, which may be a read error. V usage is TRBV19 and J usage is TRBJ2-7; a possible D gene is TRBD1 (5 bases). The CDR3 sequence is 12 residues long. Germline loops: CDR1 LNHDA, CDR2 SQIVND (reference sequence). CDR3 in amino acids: CARSIRPGEQYF. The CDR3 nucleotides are TGTGCCAGGAGTATTAGGCCAGGGGAGCAGTACTTC.

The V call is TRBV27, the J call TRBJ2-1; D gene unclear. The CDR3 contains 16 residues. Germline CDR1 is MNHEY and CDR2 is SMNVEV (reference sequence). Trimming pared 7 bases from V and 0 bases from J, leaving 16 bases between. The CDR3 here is CASTDSPWSSYNEQFF. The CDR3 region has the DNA TGTGCCAGCACAGATTCGCCCTGGAGCTCCTACAATGAGCAGTTCTTC.

In DNA, the CDR3 is TGCAGCGTTAAGGGCAGGGGGCAAACTGAAGCTTTCTTT. Translation: CSVKGRGQTEAFF. The V call is TRBV29-1, the J call TRBJ1-1; 8 bases line up with TRBD1. CDR1 and CDR2 from the germline V gene are SQVTM and ANQGSEA. The V segment lost 5 bases and the J segment 5 bases; nucleotides outside the gene matches: 7. The CDR3 contains 13 residues. Filled out from reference TRBV29-1 and TRBJ1-1, the complete variable domain reads SAVISQKPSRDICQRGTSLTIQCQVDSQVTMMFWYRQQPGQSLTLIATANQGSEATYESGFVIDKFPISRPNLTFSTLTVSNMSPEDSSIYLCSVKGRGQTEAFFGQGTRLTVV.

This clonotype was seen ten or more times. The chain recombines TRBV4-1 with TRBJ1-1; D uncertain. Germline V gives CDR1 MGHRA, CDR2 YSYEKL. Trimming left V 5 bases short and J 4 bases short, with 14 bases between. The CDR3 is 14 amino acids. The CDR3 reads CASSWANEGTEAFF. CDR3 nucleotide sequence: TGCGCCAGCAGCTGGGCAAACGAGGGCACTGAAGCTTTCTTT.

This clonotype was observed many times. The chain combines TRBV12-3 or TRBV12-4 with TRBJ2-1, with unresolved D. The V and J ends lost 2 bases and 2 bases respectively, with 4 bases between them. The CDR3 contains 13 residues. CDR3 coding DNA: TGTGCCAGCAGTTTAAGTCCCTACAATGAGCAGTTCTTC. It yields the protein CASSLSPYNEQFF.

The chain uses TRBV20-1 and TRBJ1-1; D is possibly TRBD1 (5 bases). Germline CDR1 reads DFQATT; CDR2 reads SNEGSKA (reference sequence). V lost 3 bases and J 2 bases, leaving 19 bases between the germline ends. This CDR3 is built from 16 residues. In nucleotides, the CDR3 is TGCAGTGCTAGGGCCGGACACGCGCTTTCAAACACTGAAGCTTTCTTT. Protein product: CSARAGHALSNTEAFF.